This TCR beta chain was sequenced during a study of shared clonotypes between healthy human individuals. Every subset had its genomic DNA shared out evenly among several immunoSEQ plates. Sequencing was performed with immunoSEQ multiplex PCR; in TCRdb, only in-frame clones are kept and a portion is missing. Of under 1,100,000 clones in the sample, approximately 80% were seen once. The CDR3 sequence is 16 residues long. Germline V gene lookup returns CDR1 SGHTA and CDR2 FQGNSA. Between the trimmed V and J ends, which lost 1 base and 2 bases, there was a span of 11 bases. Sequencing was performed on memory CD4+ T cells from PBMCs. Sample subset: CD45RA-negative fraction. This receptor was identified in a man younger than 35 in good health. Some clones in this sample may be carry-over from other donors' samples. The chain recombines TRBV7-2 with TRBJ1-4; possibly TRBD1 for D (6 bases). As DNA, the CDR3 is TGTGCCAGCAGCTTAGTAGGGGGTGGGACTAATGAAAAACTGTTTTTT. Translated, it gives CASSLVGGGTNEKLFF.